These 15 T cell receptor beta chains originate from one sample sequenced in a study of blood T cell repertoires in COVID-19. TCRdb's table, derived via immunoSEQ multiplex PCR, lists solely in-frame clones and lacks some. The sample comprises under 450,000 clones, roughly four fifths of which are singletons, and around 5% rests with the top ten. Sequencing was performed on PBMCs or T cells enriched from blood (not recorded which). The receptors stem from a woman aged 50 to 65 who had recovered from COVID-19.

The chain has TRBV6-5 and TRBJ1-2, with a possible D match to TRBD1 (6 bases). With 0 bases removed from V and 11 bases from J, the gap between germline ends came to 22 bases. The V gene's germline CDR1 is MNHEY and CDR2 SVGAGI. CDR3 size: 16 residues. Here the CDR3 reads CASSYSDSTGSTAYTF. The CDR3 DNA is TGTGCCAGCAGTTACTCGGACAGCACAGGTAGCACAGCTTACACCTTC.

The genes are TRBV11-1 and TRBJ2-1; 8 bases fit TRBD2. Per the germline V gene, CDR1 is SGHAT and CDR2 is FQDESV (reference sequence). The trim removed 5 bases at V and 6 bases at J, leaving 6 bases unmatched. There are 14 residues in the CDR3. For the CDR3, the DNA is TGTGCCAGCAGCCCCGGACTAGCTTCCAATGAGCAGTTCTTC. Amino acid sequence: CASSPGLASNEQFF.

The rearrangement joins TRBV27 to TRBJ2-1; D unresolved. The CDR3 has 12 residues. V lost 2 bases, J lost 9 bases, and 8 bases lay in between. Germline V lookup: CDR1 MNHEY, CDR2 SMNVEV (reference sequence). The CDR3 DNA is TGTGCCAGCAGTTTAAACGGAGCTGAGCAGTTCTTC. This translates into CASSLNGAEQFF.

The rearrangement links TRBV5-1 to TRBJ2-5; D remains unclear. V lost 2 bases to trimming and J lost 3 bases, with 11 bases between them. Germline CDR1 SGHRS, CDR2 YFSETQ. The CDR3 totals 14 residues. CDR3 amino acids: CASSLRLSKETQYF. The CDR3 DNA reads TGCGCCAGCAGCTTACGACTTTCCAAAGAGACCCAGTACTTC.

V gene TRBV3-1 (or the pseudogene TRBV3-2) combines with J gene TRBJ2-3, with 10 bases matching TRBD2. The germline V gene has CDR1 LGHDT and CDR2 YNNKEL (reference sequence). This CDR3 comprises 19 residues. V lost 1 base to trimming and J lost 4 bases; unmatched junction nucleotides: 14. The CDR3 DNA is TGTGCCAGCAGCCAAGGATTGGGTCTAGCGGGAGTGGCGTCAGATACGCAGTATTTT. It yields the protein CASSQGLGLAGVASDTQYF.

The chain combines TRBV4-2 with TRBJ1-1, with D unresolved. Trimming cost V 1 base and J 4 bases, with 13 bases left between them. This CDR3 has 15 amino acids. Germline CDR1 reads LGHNA; CDR2 reads YNFKEQ. CDR3 loop: CASSQVTQRITEAFF. The CDR3 DNA reads as TGTGCCAGCAGCCAAGTAACACAGAGAATCACTGAAGCTTTCTTT.

This sequence joins TRBV6-2 or TRBV6-3 and TRBJ1-4, with D hard to call. The CDR3 consists of 13 residues. Germline V gives CDR1 MNHEY, CDR2 SVGEGT. The ends were cut back, 6 bases at V and 6 bases at J, with 11 bases in the middle. The CDR3 coding sequence is TGTGCCAGCAGCGTCGTAAGCGATGAAAAACTGTTTTTT. This encodes CASSVVSDEKLFF.

The gene calls are TRBV11-3 and TRBJ1-1; D not resolved. CDR1 SGHNT and CDR2 YENEEA come from the germline V gene. With 2 bases removed from V and 0 bases from J, the gap between germline ends came to 10 bases. This CDR3 is built from 15 residues. The CDR3 DNA follows: TGTGCCAGCAGCTTAAGCGGCCAAGTGAACACTGAAGCTTTCTTT. Translation: CASSLSGQVNTEAFF. Full variable domain (outside the CDR3, taken from reference TRBV11-3 and TRBJ1-1): EAGVVQSPRYKIIEKKQPVAFWCNPISGHNTLYWYLQNLGQGPELLIRYENEEAVDDSQLPKDRFSAERLKGVDSTLKIQPAELGDSAVYLCASSLSGQVNTEAFFGQGTRLTVV.

V and J are TRBV4-2 and TRBJ2-7; TRBD1 matches at 12 bases. Germline V lookup: CDR1 LGHNA, CDR2 YNFKEQ. CDR3 length equals 15 residues. V gave up 4 bases and J gave up 4 bases; unmatched junction bases: 5. CDR3 nucleotide sequence: TGTGCCAGCAGCCCCGGGACAGGGGGCTCGTACGAGCAGTACTTC. Protein product: CASSPGTGGSYEQYF.

The chain joins TRBV3-1 (or the pseudogene TRBV3-2) to TRBJ1-6; the D is unclear. V was shortened by 3 bases and J by 16 bases, with 10 bases between the two germline ends. The CDR3 has 11 residues. Germline values: CDR1 LGHDT, CDR2 YNNKEL (reference sequence). As DNA, the CDR3 is TGTGCCAGCAGCCAGGGGTCGGGGCTCCACTTT. It is translated as CASSQGSGLHF.

The chain recombines TRBV27 with TRBJ2-2; D unclear. The CDR3 runs 13 residues. Germline-derived CDR1 and CDR2 are MNHEY and SMNVEV (reference sequence). With 5 bases removed from V and 4 bases from J, the gap between germline ends came to 8 bases. CDR3 in DNA: TGTGCCAGCAGTGAGTACAGCACCGGGGAGCTGTTTTTT. Translating it yields CASSEYSTGELFF.

The gene calls are TRBV6-4 and TRBJ1-5; 7 bases agree with TRBD1. Trimming removed 3 bases from V and 1 base from J; junction bases left unmatched: 3. Germline CDR1 MRHNA, CDR2 SNTAGT. The CDR3 length is 15 residues. The CDR3: CASSEKQGSNQPQHF. CDR3 bases: TGTGCCAGCAGTGAAAAACAGGGGAGCAATCAGCCCCAGCATTTT.

The chain recombines TRBV30 with TRBJ2-1; D perhaps matches TRBD2 (6 bases). CDR3 length: 13 amino acids. Looked up from germline, CDR1 is GTSNPN and CDR2 is SVGIG (reference sequence). V shed 2 bases and J shed 7 bases, with 12 bases lying between them. CDR3 loop: CAWSPQAGNEQFF. In DNA, the CDR3 is TGTGCCTGGAGTCCCCAGGCGGGGAATGAGCAGTTCTTC.

This clone is a singleton in its sample. As DNA, the CDR3 is TGTGCCAGCACCCCCGATACAGGGGTGACCTATGGCTACACCTTC. Translation gives CASTPDTGVTYGYTF. The genes are TRBV6-1 and TRBJ1-2; 7 bases map to TRBD1. J gave up 4 bases and V 7 bases, and 12 bases lay outside the gene matches. CDR3 length: 15 residues. Germline V gene lookup returns CDR1 MNHNS and CDR2 SASEGT.

The J gene is TRBJ1-4, the V gene TRBV18, with D hard to call. The CDR3 spans 16 residues. CDR1 KGHSH and CDR2 LQKENI come from the germline V gene. V lost 4 bases to trimming and J lost 5 bases, with 17 bases between them. CDR3 residues: CASSQTQAGENEKLFF. CDR3 DNA: TGTGCCAGCTCACAAACGCAGGCGGGAGAGAATGAAAAACTGTTTTTT.